Each of the 22 T cell receptor beta chains below was sequenced from the same sample in a study of patients and donors after allogeneic stem cell transplantation. One entry per CDR3 protein results from TCRdb running MiXCR on the RT-PCR reads. The sample has about a million distinct CDR3 sequences; about a sixth are singletons. What was sequenced was blood, either unsorted or a sorted T cell fraction (not recorded which). The receptors come from a human donor who was either an allogeneic HSCT recipient or a stem cell or donor lymphocyte infusion donor (not recorded which). It is not recorded whose cells these are; they may come from a transplant donor.

This clonotype was counted ten times or more. The genes are TRBV12-3 or TRBV12-4 and TRBJ1-2; weak D call: TRBD1 (5 bases). The ends were cut back, 7 bases at V and 2 bases at J, with 14 bases in the middle. This CDR3 has 14 residues. CDR3 sequence: CASTGPEGNYGYTF. The CDR3, as DNA: TGTGCCAGCACGGGCCCCGAGGGGAACTATGGCTACACCTTC.

The chain's CDR3 is CSARFYNEQFF. The CDR3 DNA reads as TGCAGTGCGCGTTTCTACAATGAGCAGTTCTTC. V and J are TRBV20-1 and TRBJ2-1, with D hard to call. There are 11 residues in the CDR3. The V end was cut by 6 bases, the J end by 3 bases, with 6 bases between. Germline CDR1 reads DFQATT; CDR2 reads SNEGSKA (reference sequence).

J is TRBJ2-1 and V is TRBV6-5; TRBD2 matches 7 bases. The V gene end was trimmed by 2 bases and the J gene end by 5 bases; junction bases not matched to a gene: 12. CDR3 length: 17 residues. Germline V gene lookup returns CDR1 MNHEY and CDR2 SVGAGI. The DNA for the CDR3 is TGTGCCAGCAGTTACCCGATTCTAGCGGCTAGGGACAATGAGCAGTTCTTC. This gives the protein CASSYPILAARDNEQFF.

This clonotype occurred a few times. This chain joins TRBV6-5 and TRBJ1-2; a possible D gene is TRBD1 (5 bases). Looked up from germline, CDR1 is MNHEY and CDR2 is SVGAGI. CDR3 length: 13 residues. Trimming took 4 bases from V and 4 from J, leaving 10 bases between them. The CDR3 reads CASSSTALYGYTF. DNA of the CDR3: TGTGCCAGCAGTTCGACAGCTCTCTATGGCTACACCTTC.

The count of this clonotype is one. V is TRBV18 and J is TRBJ2-3, with a weak D call TRBD2 (5 bases). V lost 6 bases and J 6 bases, leaving 22 bases between the germline ends. Germline-derived CDR1 and CDR2 are KGHSH and LQKENI. The CDR3 loop spans 16 amino acids. The CDR3: CASSPIFKAGEDTQYF. In DNA, the CDR3 is TGTGCCAGCTCCCCGATTTTCAAGGCCGGGGAGGATACGCAGTATTTT. Combining the CDR3 with reference TRBV18 and TRBJ2-3 gives the whole variable domain NAGVMQNPRHLVRRRGQEARLRCSPMKGHSHVYWYRQLPEEGLKFMVYLQKENIIDESGMPKERFSAEFPKEGPSILRIQQVVRGDSAAYFCASSPIFKAGEDTQYFGPGTRLTVL.

The genes are TRBV15 and TRBJ2-2; TRBD2 agrees at 15 bases. Germline V gene sequence: CDR1 LNHNV, CDR2 YYDKDF (reference sequence). V shed 3 bases, J shed 6 bases, and the junction held 2 bases outside the gene matches. The CDR3 has 16 amino acids. The CDR3 nucleotides are TGTGCCACCAGCAGGAGGACTAGCGGGAGGGCCGGGGAGCTGTTTTTT. Protein: CATSRRTSGRAGELFF.

The rearrangement links TRBV7-2 to TRBJ2-6; D unresolved. The V end was cut by 5 bases, the J end by 3 bases, with 11 bases between. The CDR3 runs 15 residues. Germline V lookup: CDR1 SGHTA, CDR2 FQGNSA. The CDR3, as DNA: TGTGCCAGCAGCCAGTGGACGCGTGGGGCCAACGTCCTGACTTTC. Its protein product is CASSQWTRGANVLTF.

This chain uses TRBV6-5 with TRBJ2-2; a possible D gene is TRBD2 (5 bases). The CDR3 extends over 14 amino acids. Germline-derived CDR1 and CDR2 are MNHEY and SVGAGI. V was shortened by 2 bases and J by 4 bases, with 8 bases between the two germline ends. CDR3 sequence reads: CASSYGLRTGELFF. CDR3 DNA: TGTGCCAGCAGTTACGGACTCCGCACCGGGGAGCTGTTTTTT.

This clonotype was counted a few times. As DNA, the CDR3 is TGTGCCAGCAGTATCTACAGGGATAGCAATCAGCCCCAGCATTTT. Protein product: CASSIYRDSNQPQHF. J is TRBJ1-5 and V is TRBV12-3 or TRBV12-4, with a possible D match to TRBD1 (6 bases). With 5 bases removed from V and 0 bases from J, the gap between germline ends came to 11 bases. This CDR3 has 15 residues.

This clonotype was picked up a small number of times. This chain uses TRBV20-1 with TRBJ2-7, with D unclear. Looked up from germline, CDR1 is DFQATT and CDR2 is SNEGSKA (reference sequence). The V end was cut by 3 bases, the J end by 0 bases, with 9 bases between. The CDR3 is made up of 13 amino acids. CDR3 residues: CSARRISSYEQYF. CDR3 sequence (DNA): TGCAGTGCTAGGCGTATTAGCTCCTACGAGCAGTACTTC.

This clonotype has only a few counts. The chain links TRBV9 to TRBJ2-6; the D is unclear. CDR3 length: 14 amino acids. Trimming pared 5 bases from V and 0 bases from J, leaving 6 bases between. Per germline, CDR1 SGDLS and CDR2 YYNGEE. The CDR3 DNA is TGTGCCAGCAGGTGGGGCTCTGGGGCCAACGTCCTGACTTTC. This translates into CASRWGSGANVLTF. The full variable domain, with the rest looked up from reference TRBV9 and TRBJ2-6, is DSGVTQTPKHLITATGQRVTLRCSPRSGDLSVYWYQQSLDQGLQFLIQYYNGEERAKGNILERFSAQQFPDLHSELNLSSLELGDSALYFCASRWGSGANVLTFGAGSRLTVL.

This clonotype was picked up one time. The chain employs TRBV7-8 and TRBJ1-1, with 7 bases lining up with TRBD1. This CDR3 has 15 amino acids. The germline gives CDR1 SGHVS, CDR2 FQNEAQ. V dropped 1 base and J dropped 5; count of bases not matched to a gene: 7. CDR3 amino acids: CASSLESRGGTEAFF. The CDR3 bases are TGTGCCAGCAGCTTAGAGAGCAGGGGGGGGACTGAAGCTTTCTTT.

This clonotype showed up just a few times. The genes are TRBV18 and TRBJ1-2; 7 bases align to TRBD1. Germline V gene data show CDR1 as KGHSH and CDR2 as LQKENI. The CDR3 length is 13 residues. With 4 bases clipped from V and 12 bases from J, the junction kept 11 bases outside the gene matches. CDR3 DNA sequence: TGTGCCAGCTCACTCCGGGACAGTTTGGGCGACACCTTC. The encoded protein is CASSLRDSLGDTF.

This clonotype was found a few times. J is TRBJ1-2 and V is TRBV24-1; possibly TRBD1 for D (5 bases). The V and J ends lost 9 bases and 4 bases respectively, with 14 bases between them. The CDR3 extends over 13 amino acids. The germline gives CDR1 KGHDR, CDR2 SFDVKD. CDR3 nucleotides: TGTGCCACCGATCCGGGGCAGGGCTATGGCTACACCTTC. This gives the protein CATDPGQGYGYTF.

The chain joins TRBV3-1 to TRBJ1-5, with unresolved D. The V gene lost 1 base and the J gene lost 4 bases, with 8 bases spanning the gap. The germline CDR1 and CDR2 sequences are LGHDT and YNNKEL (reference sequence). The length of the CDR3 is 14 residues. The CDR3 bases are TGTGCCAGCAGCCAAGGAGGGATGAATCAGCCCCAGCATTTT. Protein sequence: CASSQGGMNQPQHF.

This clonotype has just a few counts. The V call is TRBV15, the J call TRBJ1-5; TRBD1 might be the D (5 bases). Trimming stripped 0 bases from V and 4 bases from J, with 13 bases between. The CDR3 is 16 amino acids. Looked up from germline, CDR1 is LNHNV and CDR2 is YYDKDF (reference sequence). The CDR3 is CATSRELSGRNQPQHF. The CDR3 nucleotides read TGTGCCACCAGCAGAGAACTCTCGGGGCGTAATCAGCCCCAGCATTTT.

In its sample, this clonotype was seen a few times. This CDR3 is CASSPRGLGLDTQYF. For the CDR3, the DNA is TGTGCCAGCAGCCCTCGGGGACTGGGTTTAGATACGCAGTATTTT. The chain carries TRBV11-2 and TRBJ2-3; possible D gene TRBD2, 6 bases. This CDR3 contains 15 residues. CDR1 SGHAT and CDR2 FQNNGV come from the germline V gene. The V end was cut by 5 bases, the J end by 5 bases, with 17 bases between.

This clonotype showed up just a few times. The J gene is TRBJ2-7, the V gene TRBV28; 9 nucleotides align to TRBD1. CDR3 size: 15 residues. J was trimmed by 5 bases and V by 5 bases; bases with no gene match: 10. Germline assignment: CDR1 MDHEN and CDR2 SYDVKM. The CDR3 spells CASSTPGTGWHEQYF. CDR3 in DNA: TGTGCCAGCAGTACCCCCGGGACAGGGTGGCACGAGCAGTACTTC.

This clonotype was counted only a few times. V gene TRBV15 combines with J gene TRBJ2-2, with a tentative D call TRBD1 (5 bases). The V end lost 5 bases, the J end lost 6 bases, and 13 bases lay between the germline ends. The CDR3 is made up of 14 amino acids. The germline CDR1 and CDR2 sequences are LNHNV and YYDKDF (reference sequence). CDR3 amino acids: CATSARQGPGELFF. The CDR3 nucleotides are TGTGCCACCAGCGCCAGGCAGGGTCCCGGGGAGCTGTTTTTT. Variable domain in full (rest from reference TRBV15 and TRBJ2-2): DAMVIQNPRYQVTQFGKPVTLSCSQTLNHNVMYWYQQKSSQAPKLLFHYYDKDFNNEADTPDNFQSRRPNTSFCFLDIRSPGLGDTAMYLCATSARQGPGELFFGEGSRLTVL.

V gene TRBV6-2 or TRBV6-3 combines with J gene TRBJ2-1; weak D call: TRBD2 (7 bases). Germline lookup yields CDR1 MNHEY and CDR2 SVGEGT. The CDR3 has 16 residues. V shed 0 bases and J shed 9 bases, with 18 bases lying between them. CDR3 bases: TGTGCCAGCAGTTACTCGACTGGGAGGGGGACCGGTGAGCAGTTCTTC. Translating it yields CASSYSTGRGTGEQFF.

The gene calls are TRBV2 and TRBJ2-3; TRBD2 is a possible D gene (5 bases). CDR3 length: 12 amino acids. Per the germline V gene, CDR1 is SNHLY and CDR2 is FYNNEI. The ends were cut back, 6 bases at V and 5 bases at J, with 9 bases in the middle. The CDR3 DNA reads TGTGCCAGCAGACCCAGCGGAGATACGCAGTATTTT. Translation gives CASRPSGDTQYF.

The chain uses TRBV9 and TRBJ2-7; 7 nucleotides line up with TRBD2. Germline loops: CDR1 SGDLS, CDR2 YYNGEE. The CDR3 contains 15 residues. V trimming: 2 bases; J trimming: 4 bases; junction bases outside the gene matches: 9. The CDR3 DNA sequence: TGTGCCAGCAGCGTCGGTTGGGGGGGAGGGTACGAGCAGTACTTC. Translating it yields CASSVGWGGGYEQYF.